This TCR beta chain was sequenced in a study of HIV-infected patients and healthy controls. Each CDR3 protein gets one entry after TCRdb re-called the 5' RACE reads with MiXCR. This sample has some 19,000 distinct CDR3 sequences, with roughly 17% found just once. Trimming left V 3 bases short and J 1 base short, with 9 bases between. The CDR3 loop spans 13 amino acids. CDR1 and CDR2 from the germline V gene are DFQATT and SNEGSKA (reference sequence). This clonotype came up many times. The sample comprised CD8+ T cells from blood. This TCR was sampled from a human donor in good health. The J gene is TRBJ2-5, the V gene TRBV20-1; D unclear. CDR3 bases: TGCAGTGCTAGGGCGCAGTTCCAAGAGACCCAGTACTTC. Protein: CSARAQFQETQYF.